One and the same sample provided the 5 T cell receptor beta chains below, sequenced in a study of blood T cell repertoires in COVID-19. Profiling relied on immunoSEQ multiplex PCR, and the TCRdb table lists in-frame clones only, not all of them. The sample has about 150,000 clones; approximately 81% are singletons. Sequenced material: peripheral blood. The source is a woman older than 75 with active or convalescent COVID-19.

The chain carries TRBV6-1 and TRBJ2-1; TRBD2 agrees at 11 bases. The V gene end was trimmed by 4 bases and the J gene end by 6 bases; junction bases not matched to a gene: 8. Germline V gives CDR1 MNHNS, CDR2 SASEGT. The CDR3 is made up of 16 amino acids. This chain's CDR3 is CASSGILAGGFNEQFF. The CDR3 DNA reads as TGTGCCAGCAGTGGTATCCTAGCGGGAGGTTTCAATGAGCAGTTCTTC.

The chain joins TRBV5-6 to TRBJ2-7; 9 nucleotides match TRBD1. The CDR3 loop spans 15 amino acids. Trimming at V came to 3 bases and at J to 3 bases, leaving 7 bases not matched to a gene. CDR1 and CDR2 from the germline V gene are SGHDT and YYEEEE. CDR3 amino acids: CASSSLGQGYYEQYF. CDR3 DNA: TGTGCCAGCAGCTCCCTGGGACAGGGTTACTACGAGCAGTACTTC.

CDR3 amino acids: CASTLTDSMNTEAFF. The CDR3 nucleotides read TGTGCCAGCACCTTAACAGATTCAATGAACACTGAAGCTTTCTTT. The chain uses TRBV9 and TRBJ1-1; D unresolved. Germline V lookup: CDR1 SGDLS, CDR2 YYNGEE. The length of the CDR3 is 15 residues. Trimming removed 6 bases from V and 0 bases from J, with 15 bases in between.

CDR3 loop: CASSQGQDSYGYTF. In nucleotides, the CDR3 is TGTGCCAGCAGCCAGGGTCAGGACAGCTATGGCTACACCTTC. The rearrangement links TRBV3-1 (or the pseudogene TRBV3-2) to TRBJ1-2, with D possibly being TRBD1 (6 bases). The germline gives CDR1 LGHDT, CDR2 YNNKEL (reference sequence). The V end was cut by 3 bases, the J end by 4 bases, with 12 bases between. The CDR3 covers 14 residues.

This chain joins TRBV30 and TRBJ1-2; no definite D call. CDR3 length: 11 amino acids. Per the germline V gene, CDR1 is GTSNPN and CDR2 is SVGIG (reference sequence). Trimming took 4 bases from V and 9 from J, leaving 12 bases between them. CDR3 loop: CAWTSTLSYTF. Here the CDR3 DNA reads TGTGCCTGGACCTCGACATTAAGCTACACCTTC. Based on the CDR3 plus reference TRBV30 and TRBJ1-2, the full variable domain is SQTIHQWPATLVQPVGSPLSLECTVEGTSNPNLYWYRQAAGRGLQLLFYSVGIGQISSEVPQNLSASRPQDRQFILSSKKLLLSDSGFYLCAWTSTLSYTFGSGTRLTVV.